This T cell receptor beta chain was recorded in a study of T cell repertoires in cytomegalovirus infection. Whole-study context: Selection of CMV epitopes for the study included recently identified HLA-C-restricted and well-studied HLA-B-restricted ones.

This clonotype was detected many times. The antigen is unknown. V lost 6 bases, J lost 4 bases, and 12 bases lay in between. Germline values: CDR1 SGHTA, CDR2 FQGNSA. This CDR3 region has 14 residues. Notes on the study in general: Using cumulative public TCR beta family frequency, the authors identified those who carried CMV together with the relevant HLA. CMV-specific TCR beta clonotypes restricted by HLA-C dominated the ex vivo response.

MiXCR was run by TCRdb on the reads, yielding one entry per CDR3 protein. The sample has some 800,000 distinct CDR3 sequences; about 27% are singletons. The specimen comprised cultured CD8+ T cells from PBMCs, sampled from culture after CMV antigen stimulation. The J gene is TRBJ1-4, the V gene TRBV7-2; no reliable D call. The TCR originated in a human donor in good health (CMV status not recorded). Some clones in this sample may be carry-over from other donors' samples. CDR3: CASRRRGSNEKLFF. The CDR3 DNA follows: TGTGCCAGCAGGCGGCGCGGTAGTAATGAAAAACTGTTTTTT.